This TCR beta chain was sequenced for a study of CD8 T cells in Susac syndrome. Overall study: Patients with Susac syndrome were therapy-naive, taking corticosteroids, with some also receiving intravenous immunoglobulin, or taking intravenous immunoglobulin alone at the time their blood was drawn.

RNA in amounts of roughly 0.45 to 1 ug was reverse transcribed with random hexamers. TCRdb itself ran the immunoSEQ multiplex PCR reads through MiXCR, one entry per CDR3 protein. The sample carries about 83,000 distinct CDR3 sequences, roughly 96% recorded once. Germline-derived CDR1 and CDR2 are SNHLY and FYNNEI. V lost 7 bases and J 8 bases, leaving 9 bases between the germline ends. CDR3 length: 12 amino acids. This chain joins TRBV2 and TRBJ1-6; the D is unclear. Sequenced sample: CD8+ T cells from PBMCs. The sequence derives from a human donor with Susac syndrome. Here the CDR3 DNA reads TGTGCCAGCAAATCTGAATATTCACCCCTCCACTTT. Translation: CASKSEYSPLHF.